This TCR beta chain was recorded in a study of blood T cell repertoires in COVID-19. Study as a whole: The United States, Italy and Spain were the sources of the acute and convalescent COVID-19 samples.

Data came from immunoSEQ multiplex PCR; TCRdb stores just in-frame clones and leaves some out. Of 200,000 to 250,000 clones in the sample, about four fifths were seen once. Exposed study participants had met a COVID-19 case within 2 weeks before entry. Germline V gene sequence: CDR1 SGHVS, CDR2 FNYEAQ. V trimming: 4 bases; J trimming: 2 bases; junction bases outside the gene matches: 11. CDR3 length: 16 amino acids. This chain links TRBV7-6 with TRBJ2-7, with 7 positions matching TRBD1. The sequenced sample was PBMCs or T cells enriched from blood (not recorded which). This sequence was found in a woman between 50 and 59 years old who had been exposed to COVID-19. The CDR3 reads CASSSSPGQSTYEQYF. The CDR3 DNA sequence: TGTGCCAGCAGCTCATCTCCGGGACAGTCAACCTACGAGCAGTACTTC.